This T cell receptor beta chain was identified in a study of shared clonotypes between healthy human individuals. The CDR3 contains 12 residues. The V segment lost 6 bases and the J segment 4 bases; nucleotides outside the gene matches: 1. Germline CDR1 is MNHNY and CDR2 is SVGAGI (reference sequence). Genomic DNA from each subset was divided evenly over several immunoSEQ plates. Assay: immunoSEQ multiplex PCR; the TCRdb copy retains only in-frame clones and omits some. The table lists about half a million clones, 60% to 85% of them singletons. What was sequenced was PBMCs. The chain links TRBV6-6 to TRBJ1-1; 8 bases line up with TRBD1. This receptor was obtained from a woman aged 40 to 50 in good health. Some clones in this sample may be carry-over from other donors' samples. This CDR3 is CASSTGGTEAFF. CDR3 DNA: TGTGCCAGCAGCACAGGGGGCACTGAAGCTTTCTTT.